A selection of T cell receptor beta chains follows, all from one sample in a study of beta chain features in type 1 diabetes. Clones were sequenced by immunoSEQ multiplex PCR, and TCRdb holds only the in-frame ones, with some missing. The sample has about 140,000 clones, around a tenth seen once. The sample was central memory CD4+ T cells from blood. All receptors derive from a woman aged 35 to 49 in good health. The CDR3 runs from the conserved cysteine through the conserved F or W. Each record gives: J gene, D gene, clone size, CDR3 length, V gene, CDR3 protein, CDR3 DNA. The D gene is left open where the match is weak. Clone size is shown for a subset of rows, as once, few, many or a class of expanded clone.

J gene: TRBJ1-1
D gene: NA
clone size: few
CDR3 length: 15
V gene: TRBV19
CDR3 protein: CASNPRGTDNTEAFF
CDR3 DNA: TGTGCCAGTAACCCTCGGGGGACGGATAACACTGAAGCTTTCTTT

J gene: TRBJ2-1
D gene: NA
clone size: NA
CDR3 length: 10
V gene: TRBV29-1
CDR3 protein: CSVGDSEQFF
CDR3 DNA: TGCAGCGTTGGCGACAGTGAGCAGTTCTTC

J gene: TRBJ2-1
D gene: NA
clone size: few
CDR3 length: 16
V gene: TRBV2
CDR3 protein: CASSTTGYDSYNEQFF
CDR3 DNA: TGTGCCAGCAGTACTACGGGGTACGATTCCTACAATGAGCAGTTCTTC

J gene: TRBJ2-4
D gene: TRBD2
clone size: NA
CDR3 length: 15
V gene: TRBV11-2
CDR3 protein: CASTSAGVAKNIQYF
CDR3 DNA: TGTGCCAGCACCTCCGCGGGGGTAGCCAAAAACATTCAGTACTTC

J gene: TRBJ1-6
D gene: TRBD1
clone size: few
CDR3 length: 19
V gene: TRBV7-9
CDR3 protein: CASSLVASGGWSYNSPLHF
CDR3 DNA: TGTGCCAGCAGCTTAGTTGCCTCAGGGGGCTGGTCCTATAATTCACCCCTCCACTTT

J gene: TRBJ2-5
D gene: NA
clone size: few
CDR3 length: 13
V gene: TRBV19
CDR3 protein: CASSLKPQETQYF
CDR3 DNA: TGTGCCAGTAGCCTGAAGCCCCAAGAGACCCAGTACTTC

J gene: TRBJ1-2
D gene: TRBD1
clone size: few
CDR3 length: 15
V gene: TRBV7-2
CDR3 protein: CASRSGQETWAGYTF
CDR3 DNA: TGTGCCAGCAGATCCGGACAGGAGACATGGGCTGGCTACACCTTC

J gene: TRBJ2-5
D gene: TRBD1
clone size: NA
CDR3 length: 11
V gene: TRBV7-2
CDR3 protein: CAREQGGTQYF
CDR3 DNA: TGTGCCAGGGAACAGGGGGGGACCCAGTACTTC

J gene: TRBJ2-6
D gene: NA
clone size: NA
CDR3 length: 14
V gene: TRBV11-2
CDR3 protein: CASRTVSGANVLTF
CDR3 DNA: TGTGCCAGCAGGACAGTCTCTGGGGCCAACGTCCTGACTTTC

J gene: TRBJ1-5
D gene: NA
clone size: many
CDR3 length: 14
V gene: TRBV2
CDR3 protein: CASSEERGSQPQHF
CDR3 DNA: TGTGCCAGCAGTGAGGAGAGGGGGAGTCAGCCCCAGCATTTT

J gene: TRBJ1-5
D gene: NA
clone size: many
CDR3 length: 13
V gene: TRBV11-2
CDR3 protein: CASSLLRDQPQHF
CDR3 DNA: TGTGCCAGCAGCTTACTCCGTGATCAGCCCCAGCATTTT

J gene: TRBJ2-1
D gene: TRBD2
clone size: NA
CDR3 length: 16
V gene: TRBV4-3
CDR3 protein: CASSPGGGRSYNEQFF
CDR3 DNA: TGCGCCAGCAGCCCCGGGGGGGGCAGGTCCTACAATGAGCAGTTCTTC

J gene: TRBJ2-5
D gene: TRBD1
clone size: few
CDR3 length: 16
V gene: TRBV2
CDR3 protein: CASSEGTGGSAETQYF
CDR3 DNA: TGTGCCAGCAGTGAAGGGACAGGGGGCTCTGCAGAGACCCAGTACTTC

J gene: TRBJ2-6
D gene: NA
clone size: NA
CDR3 length: 13
V gene: TRBV9
CDR3 protein: CASSSQRANVLTF
CDR3 DNA: TGTGCCAGCAGCTCCCAGAGGGCCAACGTCCTGACTTTC

J gene: TRBJ1-2
D gene: NA
clone size: few
CDR3 length: 14
V gene: TRBV5-6
CDR3 protein: CASRYDQGLNGYTF
CDR3 DNA: TGTGCCAGCAGGTACGACCAGGGGTTGAATGGCTACACCTTC

J gene: TRBJ1-1
D gene: NA
clone size: few
CDR3 length: 15
V gene: TRBV5-4
CDR3 protein: CASSYPAGAGTEAFF
CDR3 DNA: TGTGCCAGCAGTTATCCAGCGGGCGCAGGTACTGAAGCTTTCTTT

J gene: TRBJ1-1
D gene: NA
clone size: many
CDR3 length: 15
V gene: TRBV5-1
CDR3 protein: CASSPREGGNTEAFF
CDR3 DNA: TGCGCCAGCAGCCCTCGGGAAGGAGGGAACACTGAAGCTTTCTTT

J gene: TRBJ2-1
D gene: NA
clone size: NA
CDR3 length: 14
V gene: TRBV6-1
CDR3 protein: CASQNTRVPHEQFF
CDR3 DNA: TGTGCCAGCCAGAACACTAGAGTCCCTCATGAGCAGTTCTTC

J gene: TRBJ2-1
D gene: TRBD1
clone size: NA
CDR3 length: 13
V gene: TRBV6-5
CDR3 protein: CASSRQGNHEQFF
CDR3 DNA: TGTGCCAGCAGTCGACAGGGTAACCATGAGCAGTTCTTC

J gene: TRBJ2-6
D gene: NA
clone size: few
CDR3 length: 18
V gene: TRBV7-9
CDR3 protein: CASSPILTGTSGANVLTF
CDR3 DNA: TGTGCCAGCAGTCCTATCCTGACAGGCACCTCTGGGGCCAACGTCCTGACTTTC

J gene: TRBJ2-2
D gene: TRBD1
clone size: NA
CDR3 length: 15
V gene: TRBV7-8
CDR3 protein: CASNFRDRDTGELFF
CDR3 DNA: TGTGCCAGCAACTTCCGGGACAGGGACACCGGGGAGCTGTTTTTT

J gene: TRBJ1-6
D gene: NA
clone size: NA
CDR3 length: 13
V gene: TRBV5-1
CDR3 protein: CASSLEMESPLHF
CDR3 DNA: TGCGCCAGCAGCTTGGAGATGGAGTCACCCCTCCACTTT

J gene: TRBJ2-3
D gene: TRBD2
clone size: NA
CDR3 length: 15
V gene: TRBV5-4
CDR3 protein: CASSPGTSGTDTQYF
CDR3 DNA: TGTGCCAGCAGCCCCGGGACTAGCGGCACAGATACGCAGTATTTT

J gene: TRBJ1-2
D gene: NA
clone size: few
CDR3 length: 15
V gene: TRBV5-4
CDR3 protein: CASSLAREGSYGYTF
CDR3 DNA: TGTGCCAGCAGCTTGGCCCGGGAGGGGAGCTATGGCTACACCTTC

J gene: TRBJ2-3
D gene: TRBD2
clone size: few
CDR3 length: 19
V gene: TRBV11-2
CDR3 protein: CASSRLAGGPLSSADTQYF
CDR3 DNA: TGTGCCAGCAGCCGACTAGCGGGGGGGCCTTTGTCGTCCGCAGATACGCAGTATTTT

J gene: TRBJ2-4
D gene: TRBD2
clone size: NA
CDR3 length: 16
V gene: TRBV27
CDR3 protein: CASSPGLVTFKNIQYF
CDR3 DNA: TGTGCCAGCAGTCCGGGACTAGTTACCTTCAAAAACATTCAGTACTTC

J gene: TRBJ2-3
D gene: TRBD1
clone size: few
CDR3 length: 16
V gene: TRBV7-8
CDR3 protein: CASSYLPGQGEDTQYF
CDR3 DNA: TGTGCCAGCAGCTATCTACCCGGACAGGGGGAAGATACGCAGTATTTT

J gene: TRBJ2-3
D gene: TRBD2
clone size: few
CDR3 length: 13
V gene: TRBV7-9
CDR3 protein: CASSPGQAGGPLF
CDR3 DNA: TGTGCCAGCAGCCCCGGCCAGGCGGGGGGGCCCCTATTT

J gene: TRBJ2-7
D gene: TRBD1
clone size: few
CDR3 length: 16
V gene: TRBV7-2
CDR3 protein: CASSLAVGTALYEQYF
CDR3 DNA: TGTGCCAGCAGCTTAGCTGTAGGGACAGCCCTTTACGAGCAGTACTTC

J gene: TRBJ2-7
D gene: NA
clone size: NA
CDR3 length: 14
V gene: TRBV25-1
CDR3 protein: CASSGRQETYEQYF
CDR3 DNA: TGTGCCAGCAGTGGACGACAGGAGACCTACGAGCAGTACTTC

J gene: TRBJ2-5
D gene: NA
clone size: few
CDR3 length: 11
V gene: TRBV5-6
CDR3 protein: CATSLGETQYF
CDR3 DNA: TGTGCCACCTCACTCGGGGAGACCCAGTACTTC

J gene: TRBJ2-2
D gene: NA
clone size: NA
CDR3 length: 15
V gene: TRBV19
CDR3 protein: CASSTDSRVSGELFF
CDR3 DNA: TGTGCCAGTAGTACCGACAGTCGCGTGTCCGGGGAGCTGTTTTTT

J gene: TRBJ2-1
D gene: NA
clone size: many
CDR3 length: 16
V gene: TRBV5-6
CDR3 protein: CASSPRARRSYNEQFF
CDR3 DNA: TGTGCCAGCAGTCCGAGGGCCCGTAGGAGTTACAATGAGCAGTTCTTC

J gene: TRBJ2-7
D gene: TRBD1
clone size: NA
CDR3 length: 16
V gene: TRBV6-4
CDR3 protein: CASSDTRTGGEDEQYF
CDR3 DNA: TGTGCCAGCAGTGACACCAGGACAGGGGGAGAGGACGAGCAGTACTTC

J gene: TRBJ2-2
D gene: TRBD1
clone size: few
CDR3 length: 15
V gene: TRBV2
CDR3 protein: CASRGQGASTGELFF
CDR3 DNA: TGTGCCAGCAGAGGACAGGGGGCTTCCACCGGGGAGCTGTTTTTT

J gene: TRBJ2-7
D gene: NA
clone size: NA
CDR3 length: 16
V gene: TRBV6-5
CDR3 protein: CASSYSTPRDSYEQYF
CDR3 DNA: TGTGCCAGCAGTTACTCGACTCCGCGGGACTCCTACGAGCAGTACTTC

J gene: TRBJ1-4
D gene: NA
clone size: NA
CDR3 length: 16
V gene: TRBV4-1
CDR3 protein: CASSQGHSVEGEKLFF
CDR3 DNA: TGCGCCAGCAGCCAAGGTCATTCTGTGGAGGGGGAAAAACTGTTTTTT

J gene: TRBJ2-6
D gene: NA
clone size: few
CDR3 length: 12
V gene: TRBV29-1
CDR3 protein: CSARGGANVLTF
CDR3 DNA: TGCAGCGCACGAGGGGGGGCCAACGTCCTGACTTTC

J gene: TRBJ1-6
D gene: TRBD1
clone size: NA
CDR3 length: 14
V gene: TRBV6-5
CDR3 protein: CASSYLQGNSPLHF
CDR3 DNA: TGTGCCAGCAGTTACCTACAGGGGAATTCACCCCTCCACTTT

J gene: TRBJ1-2
D gene: NA
clone size: many
CDR3 length: 12
V gene: TRBV4-3
CDR3 protein: CASSQGADGYTF
CDR3 DNA: TGCGCCAGCAGCCAAGGGGCAGATGGCTACACCTTC

J gene: TRBJ1-6
D gene: NA
clone size: NA
CDR3 length: 13
V gene: TRBV9
CDR3 protein: CASNQGNNSPLHF
CDR3 DNA: TGTGCCAGCAATCAGGGGAACAATTCACCCCTCCACTTT

J gene: TRBJ1-2
D gene: NA
clone size: NA
CDR3 length: 14
V gene: TRBV18
CDR3 protein: CASSLKTGNYGYTF
CDR3 DNA: TGTGCCAGCTCACTGAAGACAGGAAACTATGGCTACACCTTC

J gene: TRBJ2-7
D gene: NA
clone size: NA
CDR3 length: 15
V gene: TRBV19
CDR3 protein: CASSISVTSSYEQYF
CDR3 DNA: TGTGCCAGTAGTATAAGCGTTACCTCTTCCTACGAGCAGTACTTC

J gene: TRBJ2-4
D gene: TRBD1
clone size: few
CDR3 length: 16
V gene: TRBV5-1
CDR3 protein: CASSLDGTGAGNIQYF
CDR3 DNA: TGCGCCAGCAGCTTGGACGGGACAGGGGCGGGAAACATTCAGTACTTC

J gene: TRBJ2-7
D gene: TRBD1
clone size: few
CDR3 length: 14
V gene: TRBV7-9
CDR3 protein: CASSSGTGIPEQYF
CDR3 DNA: TGTGCCAGCAGCTCCGGGACAGGGATTCCCGAGCAGTACTTC

J gene: TRBJ1-5
D gene: NA
clone size: NA
CDR3 length: 14
V gene: TRBV15
CDR3 protein: CATSRGQSNQPQHF
CDR3 DNA: TGTGCCACCAGCAGGGGCCAGAGCAATCAGCCCCAGCATTTT

J gene: TRBJ1-6
D gene: TRBD1
clone size: NA
CDR3 length: 15
V gene: TRBV7-9
CDR3 protein: CASTPRGDSNSPLHF
CDR3 DNA: TGTGCCAGCACCCCGAGGGGGGACAGTAATTCACCCCTCCACTTT

J gene: TRBJ2-3
D gene: TRBD2
clone size: many
CDR3 length: 15
V gene: TRBV4-1
CDR3 protein: CASSLTGLAIDTQYF
CDR3 DNA: TGCGCCAGCAGCCTAACGGGACTAGCGATAGATACGCAGTATTTT

J gene: TRBJ1-5
D gene: TRBD1
clone size: few
CDR3 length: 15
V gene: TRBV4-1
CDR3 protein: CASSQEQGFNQPQHF
CDR3 DNA: TGCGCCAGCAGCCAAGAACAGGGGTTCAATCAGCCCCAGCATTTT

J gene: TRBJ2-2
D gene: TRBD2
clone size: few
CDR3 length: 15
V gene: TRBV5-1
CDR3 protein: CASSLLADGTGELFF
CDR3 DNA: TGCGCCAGCAGCTTACTAGCGGATGGTACCGGGGAGCTGTTTTTT